Listed here are 15 T cell receptor beta chains from one sample, sequenced in a study of T cell responses to AZD1222 COVID-19 vaccine. Produced via immunoSEQ multiplex PCR; TCRdb's table is partial and in-frame only. This sample carries 63,000 or so clones, 65% to 90% of them seen once, and the ten largest clones take around 20%. The starting material was peripheral blood, obtained on day 0 of AZD1222 vaccination. These receptors all come from an adult in good health.

The chain's CDR3 is CASSLGELYEQYF. As DNA, the CDR3 is TGCGCCAGCAGCTTGGGGGAACTCTACGAGCAGTACTTC. The chain carries TRBV5-1 and TRBJ2-7; D remains ambiguous. Trimming cost V 0 bases and J 3 bases, with 7 bases left between them. There are 13 residues in the CDR3. CDR1 SGHRS and CDR2 YFSETQ come from the germline V gene.

The chain carries TRBV30 and TRBJ1-5; 9 bases match TRBD1. The junction had 5 bases not matched to a gene; V was cut back by 4 bases and J by 4 bases. The CDR3 extends over 14 amino acids. Looked up from germline, CDR1 is GTSNPN and CDR2 is SVGIG (reference sequence). The CDR3 bases are TGTGCCTGGAACACAGGGGGCCTAAATCAGCCCCAGCATTTT. This translates into CAWNTGGLNQPQHF.

The chain has TRBV18 and TRBJ2-7; a weak D match, TRBD1 (6 bases). The CDR3 runs to 13 residues. V gave up 1 base and J gave up 7 bases, with 11 bases separating them. Looked up from germline, CDR1 is KGHSH and CDR2 is LQKENI. The CDR3 sequence: CASSPQGVGEQYF. In DNA form, the CDR3 reads TGTGCCAGCTCACCACAGGGGGTCGGGGAGCAGTACTTC.

Regarding this clone: This sample also contains other DNA sequences that code for the same CDR3. The V call is TRBV5-1, the J call TRBJ1-2, with 7 bases identical to TRBD1. The CDR3 covers 13 residues. Germline V gene lookup returns CDR1 SGHRS and CDR2 YFSETQ. The J segment lost 6 bases and the V segment lost 0 bases, leaving 2 bases of the junction unmatched. CDR3 loop: CASSLATGNGYTF. CDR3 sequence (DNA): TGCGCCAGCAGCTTGGCGACAGGGAATGGCTACACCTTC.

The chain recombines TRBV19 with TRBJ1-1; the D gene is possibly TRBD1 (5 bases). The length of the CDR3 is 14 residues. Germline lookup yields CDR1 LNHDA and CDR2 SQIVND (reference sequence). V was shortened by 2 bases and J by 4 bases, with 11 bases between the two germline ends. The CDR3 sequence: CASSIPAGATEAFF. CDR3 in DNA: TGTGCCAGTAGTATACCAGCCGGGGCCACTGAAGCTTTCTTT.

The J gene is TRBJ2-7, the V gene TRBV15; TRBD1 matches at 9 bases. V dropped 0 bases and J dropped 5; count of bases not matched to a gene: 8. The CDR3 has 16 residues. Germline V gives CDR1 LNHNV, CDR2 YYDKDF (reference sequence). The CDR3 coding sequence is TGTGCCACCAGCAGAGATCCGGGACAGGGCGCGGACGAGCAGTACTTC. Its translation is CATSRDPGQGADEQYF.

This clone was seen just once. The V call is TRBV6-5, the J call TRBJ1-2; possibly TRBD1 for D (6 bases). V lost 8 bases to trimming and J lost 5 bases, with 18 bases between them. CDR3 length: 14 amino acids. Germline-derived CDR1 and CDR2 are MNHEY and SVGAGI. The CDR3 sequence is CASGRGQLLYGYTF. The CDR3, as DNA: TGTGCCAGCGGCCGGGGACAACTCCTGTATGGCTACACCTTC.

The genes are TRBV15 and TRBJ2-5; D might be TRBD1 or TRBD2, each matching 5 bases. CDR1 and CDR2 (germline): LNHNV, YYDKDF (reference sequence). This CDR3 has 16 amino acids. V was cut by 1 base and J by 1 base, with 13 bases left in between. The CDR3 DNA reads TGTGCCACCAGCAGAGGGGGCCGGGACGCCCAAGAGACCCAGTACTTC. Protein: CATSRGGRDAQETQYF.

The gene calls are TRBV19 and TRBJ2-7, with D possibly matching TRBD1 (7 bases). The germline V gene encodes CDR1 LNHDA and CDR2 SQIVND (reference sequence). V was trimmed by 3 bases and J by 7 bases, leaving 16 bases between them. The CDR3 covers 14 residues. The CDR3 spells CASSILTGAGEQYF. In DNA, the CDR3 is TGTGCCAGTAGTATTCTTACAGGGGCGGGAGAGCAGTACTTC. The full variable domain, in which reference TRBV19 and TRBJ2-7 provide the parts outside the CDR3, is DGGITQSPKYLFRKEGQNVTLSCEQNLNHDAMYWYRQDPGQGLRLIYYSQIVNDFQKGDIAEGYSVSREKKESFPLTVTSAQKNPTAFYLCASSILTGAGEQYFGPGTRLTVT.

This clone was counted a few times. The V and J genes are TRBV9 and TRBJ2-3; 7 bases are shared with TRBD1. The germline V gene encodes CDR1 SGDLS and CDR2 YYNGEE. J was trimmed by 4 bases and V by 6 bases; bases with no gene match: 8. The CDR3 spans 14 residues. CDR3 sequence reads: CASNRGVTPDTQYF. The CDR3 region has the DNA TGTGCCAGCAACAGGGGTGTAACCCCAGATACGCAGTATTTT.

This clone has a handful of counts. Here the CDR3 reads CASSEDSVGYGYTF. CDR3 coding DNA: TGTGCCAGCAGCGAAGATTCTGTAGGTTACGGCTACACCTTC. V and J are TRBV7-9 and TRBJ1-2; D is uncertain. Trimming pared 5 bases from V and 8 bases from J, leaving 18 bases between. The V gene's germline CDR1 is SEHNR and CDR2 FQNEAQ (reference sequence). The CDR3 has 14 residues.

The chain is built from TRBV29-1 and TRBJ1-1; weak D call: TRBD1 (5 bases). This CDR3 is 14 amino acids long. Per germline, CDR1 SQVTM and CDR2 ANQGSEA. Between the trimmed V and J ends, which lost 4 bases and 1 base, there was a span of 13 bases. Here the CDR3 DNA reads TGCAGCGTTGGTTTTTGGGGACCGAACACTGAAGCTTTCTTT. It specifies CSVGFWGPNTEAFF.

CDR3 bases: TGTGCCAGCAGCCATAGCGGGGGTTCCTACAATGAGCAGTTCTTC. Protein product: CASSHSGGSYNEQFF. The chain recombines TRBV7-9 with TRBJ2-1, with 9 bases fitting TRBD2. V gave up 5 bases and J gave up 1 base; unmatched junction bases: 3. CDR1 SEHNR and CDR2 FQNEAQ come from the germline V gene (reference sequence). The length of the CDR3 is 15 residues.

The rearrangement joins TRBV29-1 to TRBJ1-3; D not resolved. CDR3 length: 11 residues. Germline CDR1 is SQVTM and CDR2 is ANQGSEA. The V end was cut by 3 bases, the J end by 8 bases, with 8 bases between. The CDR3 loop reads CSVDRLDTIYF. The CDR3 coding sequence is TGCAGCGTTGATCGTCTAGACACCATATATTTT.

The rearrangement uses TRBV9 and TRBJ2-3, with 10 bases matching TRBD2. The CDR3 loop spans 17 amino acids. The V gene end was trimmed by 1 base and the J gene end by 0 bases; junction bases not matched to a gene: 5. The germline V gene has CDR1 SGDLS and CDR2 YYNGEE. The CDR3 region has the DNA TGTGCCAGCAGCGTAAGCCTAGCGGGGGCTAGCACAGATACGCAGTATTTT. Its protein product is CASSVSLAGASTDTQYF.